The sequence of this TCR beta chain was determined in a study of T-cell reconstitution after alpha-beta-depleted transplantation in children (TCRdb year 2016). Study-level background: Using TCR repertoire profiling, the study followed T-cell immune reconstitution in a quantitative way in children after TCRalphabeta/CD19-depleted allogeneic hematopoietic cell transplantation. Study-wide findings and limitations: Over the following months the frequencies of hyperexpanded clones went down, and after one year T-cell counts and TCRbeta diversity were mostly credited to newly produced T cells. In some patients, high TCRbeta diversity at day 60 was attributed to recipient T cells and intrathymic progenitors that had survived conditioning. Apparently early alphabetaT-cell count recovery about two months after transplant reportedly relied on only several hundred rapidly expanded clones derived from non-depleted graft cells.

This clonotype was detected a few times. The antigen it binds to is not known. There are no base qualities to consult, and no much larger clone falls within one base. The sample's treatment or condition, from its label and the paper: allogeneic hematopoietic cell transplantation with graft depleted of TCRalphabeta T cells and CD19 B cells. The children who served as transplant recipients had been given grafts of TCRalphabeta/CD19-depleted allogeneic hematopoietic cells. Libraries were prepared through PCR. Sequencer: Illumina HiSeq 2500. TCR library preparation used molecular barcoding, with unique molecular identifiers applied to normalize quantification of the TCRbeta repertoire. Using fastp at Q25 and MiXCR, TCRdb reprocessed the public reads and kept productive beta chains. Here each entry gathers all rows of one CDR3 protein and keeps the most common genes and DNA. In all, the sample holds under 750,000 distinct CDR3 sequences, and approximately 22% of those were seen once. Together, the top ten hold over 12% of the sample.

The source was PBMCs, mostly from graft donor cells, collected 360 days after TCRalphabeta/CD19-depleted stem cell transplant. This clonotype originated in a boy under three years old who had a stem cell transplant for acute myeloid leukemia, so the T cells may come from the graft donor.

Read as DNA, the sequence is TGCAGTGCCCCAGGGGGAGGGTCTAGCGATTACAATGAGCAGTTCTTC. It codes for CSAPGGGSSDYNEQFF. The chain joins TRBV20-1 to TRBJ2-1, with the D call perhaps TRBD1 or TRBD2, as 7 bases match in each case. In the germline V gene (reference sequence), CDR1 corresponds to DFQATT and CDR2 to SNEGSKA. V gives up 6 bases and J gives up 4 bases, and the segment between their germline ends measures 22 bases. From its cysteine to its phenylalanine, the CDR3 spans 16 amino acids. Just CDR3 DNA is preserved here, 48 bases in frame from base 1.